This record covers a single T cell receptor (beta chain). The source of the sample is a study of CD8 T cells in Susac syndrome. RNA, at roughly 0.45 to 1 ug, was reverse transcribed with random hexamers. MiXCR, applied by TCRdb to the immunoSEQ multiplex PCR reads, yields one record per CDR3 protein. The sample yields about 140,000 distinct CDR3 sequences, over 90% seen once. V shed 6 bases and J 6 bases; nucleotides not matched to a gene: 4. The CDR3 is 12 residues long. Looked up from germline, CDR1 is SQVTM and CDR2 is ANQGSEA. Sequencing was done on a sample of CD4+ T cells from PBMCs. The clonotype was recovered from a human donor with Susac syndrome. The V call is TRBV29-1, the J call TRBJ2-2, with 7 bases lining up with TRBD1. The CDR3 DNA is TGCAGCGTGAACAGGGGTGCCGGGGAGCTGTTTTTT. This translates into CSVNRGAGELFF.